The clone carrying this TCR beta chain is a singleton in its sample. There are 14 residues in the CDR3. Germline-derived CDR1 and CDR2 are LNHDA and SQIVND (reference sequence). V dropped 11 bases and J dropped 4 bases, with 15 bases sitting between them. This specimen comes from a study of T cells in localized non-small cell lung cancer. Produced via immunoSEQ multiplex PCR; TCRdb's table is partial and in-frame only. The table includes about 1,700 clones, around a quarter detected once. Nonneoplastic adjacent lung devoid of atypia was obtained no less than 2 cm from the tumor margin. The rearrangement uses TRBV19 and TRBJ2-6; D possibly corresponds to TRBD2 (6 bases). This TCR derives from a female donor older than 55 with stage I lung adenocarcinoma. Source: normal lung tissue next to the tumor, taken before any cancer treatment. DNA of the CDR3: TGTGCCTCGAAGGAGGGGCGCGGGGCCAACGTCCTGACTTTC. Its protein product is CASKEGRGANVLTF.